In its sample, the clone carrying this T cell receptor (beta chain) was seen a few times. Antigen: not known. TCRdb keeps only in-frame clones here, not all; method: immunoSEQ multiplex PCR. The repertoire holds tens of thousands of clones, around 84% seen once, with around 1.8% in the top ten. The data stem from a study of OX40 agonist ivuxolimab in advanced cancers. Study-wide background: Patients with hepatocellular carcinoma, melanoma, renal cell or head and neck cancer made up the dose-escalation patients.

General study results and limits: Normalized T-cell clonal expansion was also low in some nonresponders. The 0.1-3.0 mg/kg partial responders had among the lowest clonal expansion.

V lost 2 bases, J lost 3 bases, and 7 bases lay in between. Germline V gives CDR1 LGHNT, CDR2 FRNRAP. The CDR3 runs 13 residues. This chain connects TRBV12-5 to TRBJ2-5; no definite D call. Sequenced material: CD4+ or CD8+ T cells sorted from blood, taken in a trial of the OX40 agonist ivuxolimab. The TCR sequence derives from an adult with an advanced solid tumor such as melanoma, head and neck, liver or kidney cancer. DNA for the CDR3: TGTGCTAGTGGTTTGTGGCAAGAAGAGACCCAGTACTTC. It yields the protein CASGLWQEETQYF.